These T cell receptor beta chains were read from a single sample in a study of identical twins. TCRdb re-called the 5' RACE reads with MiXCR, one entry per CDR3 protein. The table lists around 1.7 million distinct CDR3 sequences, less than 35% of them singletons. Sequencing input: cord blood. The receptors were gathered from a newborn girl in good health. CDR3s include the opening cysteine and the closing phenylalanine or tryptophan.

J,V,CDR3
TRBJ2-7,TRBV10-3,CAISGGGPNYEQYF
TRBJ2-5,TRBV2,CASTPGTGIEQYF
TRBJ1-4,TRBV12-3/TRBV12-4,CASSPSTGSGEKLFF
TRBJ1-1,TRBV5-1,CASSLGARGLDTEAFF
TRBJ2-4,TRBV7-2,CASSLEAGFLAIQYF
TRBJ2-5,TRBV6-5,CASSYSLAGQETQYF
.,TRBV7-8,CASSKRQASYNEQYF
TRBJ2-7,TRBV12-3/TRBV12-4,CASRPGLAGYTYEQYF
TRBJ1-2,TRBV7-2,CASSLYERLGGNGYTF
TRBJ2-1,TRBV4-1,CASSRLAVDPDEQFF
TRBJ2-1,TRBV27,CASSLPGKQFF
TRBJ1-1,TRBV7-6,CASRRGQNMNTEAFF
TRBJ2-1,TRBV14,CASSPSGAPYNEQFF
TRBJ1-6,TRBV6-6,CASSPPAGRPNSPLHF
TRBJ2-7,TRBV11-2,CASSLSQPWSYEQYF
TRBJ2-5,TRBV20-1,CSARDRYREETQYF
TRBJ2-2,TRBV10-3,CAISEWQGGENGELFF
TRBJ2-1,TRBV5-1,CASSPGGPSSYNEQFF
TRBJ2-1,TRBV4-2,CASSRGSGRVGNEQFF
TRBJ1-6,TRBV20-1,CSARASGGSPLHF
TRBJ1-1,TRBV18,CASSPWQTLNTEAFF
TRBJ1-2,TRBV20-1,CSARSGQVDYGYTF
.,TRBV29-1,CSVAPRGGAGFYEQYF
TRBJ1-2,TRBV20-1,CSASQGLSGYTF
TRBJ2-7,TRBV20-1,CSAKTGTDSYEQYF
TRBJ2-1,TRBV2,CASIGPTRNEQFF
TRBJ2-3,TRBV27,CASSSVAGPSTDTQYF
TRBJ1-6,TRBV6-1,CASNIRQGLSSYNSPLHF
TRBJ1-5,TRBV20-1,CSASRQGGQPQHF
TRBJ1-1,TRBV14,CASSQDRYTPWRMNTEAFF
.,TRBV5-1,CASSLDGHEQYF
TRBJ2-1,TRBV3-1,CASSQERILAGGYNEQFF
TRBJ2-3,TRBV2,CASSGDLATQYF
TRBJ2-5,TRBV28,CASSPMRWETQYF
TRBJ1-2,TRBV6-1,CANTGGANYGYTF
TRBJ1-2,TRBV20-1,CSARGARSDYGYTF
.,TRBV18,CASSPTRWETQYF
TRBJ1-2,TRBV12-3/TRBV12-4,CASSPGGGGYGYTF
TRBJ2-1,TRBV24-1,CATSALGGPNEQFF
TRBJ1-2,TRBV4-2,CASSRGWGYTF
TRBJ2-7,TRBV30,CAWSVLLEQYF
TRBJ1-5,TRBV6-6,CASNTGWSQPQHF
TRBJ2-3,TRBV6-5,CASSYLTASTDTQYF
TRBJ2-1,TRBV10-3,CAISVSTSGSYAYNEQFF
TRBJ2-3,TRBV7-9,CASSSRDRVEDTQYF
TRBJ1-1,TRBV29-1,CSVEDTGGDTEAFF
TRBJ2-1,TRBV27,CASSLGGRGGLRDNEQFF
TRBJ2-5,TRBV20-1,CSARDPVNEQYF
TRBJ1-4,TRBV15,CATSRDGPEKLFF
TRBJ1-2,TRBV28,CASSPPTGNYGYTF
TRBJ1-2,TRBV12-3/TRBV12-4,CASSFAGQGPPGNYGYTF